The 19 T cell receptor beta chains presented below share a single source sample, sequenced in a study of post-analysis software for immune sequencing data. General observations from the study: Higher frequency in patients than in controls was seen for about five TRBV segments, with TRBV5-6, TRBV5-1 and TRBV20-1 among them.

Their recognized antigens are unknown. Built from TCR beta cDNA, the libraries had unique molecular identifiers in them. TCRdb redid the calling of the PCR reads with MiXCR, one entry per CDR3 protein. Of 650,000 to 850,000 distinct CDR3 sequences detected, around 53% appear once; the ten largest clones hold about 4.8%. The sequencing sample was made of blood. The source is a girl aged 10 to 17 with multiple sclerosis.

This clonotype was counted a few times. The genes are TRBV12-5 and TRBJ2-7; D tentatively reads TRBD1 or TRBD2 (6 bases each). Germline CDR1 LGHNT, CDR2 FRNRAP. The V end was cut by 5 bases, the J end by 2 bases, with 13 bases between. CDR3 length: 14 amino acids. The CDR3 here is CASGQQGGPYEQYF. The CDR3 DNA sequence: TGTGCTAGTGGTCAACAGGGAGGCCCCTACGAGCAGTACTTC.

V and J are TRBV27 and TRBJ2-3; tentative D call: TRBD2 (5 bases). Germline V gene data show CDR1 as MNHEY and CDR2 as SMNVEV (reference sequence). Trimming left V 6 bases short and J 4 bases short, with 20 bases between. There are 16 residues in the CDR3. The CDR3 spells CASRREEALTSDTQYF. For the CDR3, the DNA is TGTGCCAGCAGACGAGAGGAGGCCCTCACTTCAGATACGCAGTATTTT.

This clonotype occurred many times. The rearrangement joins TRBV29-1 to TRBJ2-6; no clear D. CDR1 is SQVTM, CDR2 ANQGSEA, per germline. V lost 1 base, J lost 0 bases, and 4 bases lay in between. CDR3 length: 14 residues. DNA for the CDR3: TGCAGCGTTGAAGGTGGCTCTGGGGCCAACGTCCTGACTTTC. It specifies CSVEGGSGANVLTF.

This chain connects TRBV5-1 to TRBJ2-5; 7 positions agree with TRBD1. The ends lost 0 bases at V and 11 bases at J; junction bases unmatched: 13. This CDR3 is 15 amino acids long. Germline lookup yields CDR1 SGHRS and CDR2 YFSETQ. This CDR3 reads CASSLEQGVGNEQYF. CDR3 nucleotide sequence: TGCGCCAGCAGCTTGGAGCAGGGGGTGGGCAATGAGCAGTACTTC. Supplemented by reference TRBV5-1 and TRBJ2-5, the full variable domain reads KAGVTQTPRYLIKTRGQQVTLSCSPISGHRSVSWYQQTPGQGLQFLFEYFSETQRNKGNFPGRFSGRQFSNSRSEMNVSTLELGDSALYLCASSLEQGVGNEQYFGPGTRLLVL.

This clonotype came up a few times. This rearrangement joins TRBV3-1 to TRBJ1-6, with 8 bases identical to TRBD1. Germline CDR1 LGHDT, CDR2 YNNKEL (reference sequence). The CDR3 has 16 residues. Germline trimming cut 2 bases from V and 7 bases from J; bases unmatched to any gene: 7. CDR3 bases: TGTGCCAGCAGCCAACAGGGGGCCACTAAAAATTCACCCCTCCACTTT. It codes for CASSQQGATKNSPLHF.

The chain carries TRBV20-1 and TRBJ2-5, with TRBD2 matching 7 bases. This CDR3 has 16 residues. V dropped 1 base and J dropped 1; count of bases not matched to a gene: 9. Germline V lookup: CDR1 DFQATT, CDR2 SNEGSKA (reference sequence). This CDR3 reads CSARGGPGGTQETQYF. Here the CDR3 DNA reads TGCAGTGCTAGAGGTGGACCCGGGGGGACCCAAGAGACCCAGTACTTC.

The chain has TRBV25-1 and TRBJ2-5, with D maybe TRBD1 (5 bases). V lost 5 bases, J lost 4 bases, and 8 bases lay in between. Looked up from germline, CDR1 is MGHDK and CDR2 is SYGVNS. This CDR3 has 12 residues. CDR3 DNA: TGTGCCAGCAGTACCCAGGGAGAGACCCAGTACTTC. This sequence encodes CASSTQGETQYF. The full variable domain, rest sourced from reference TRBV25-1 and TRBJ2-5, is EADIYQTPRYLVIGTGKKITLECSQTMGHDKMYWYQQDPGMELHLIHYSYGVNSTEKGDLSSESTVSRIRTEHFPLTLESARPSHTSQYLCASSTQGETQYFGPGTRLLVL.

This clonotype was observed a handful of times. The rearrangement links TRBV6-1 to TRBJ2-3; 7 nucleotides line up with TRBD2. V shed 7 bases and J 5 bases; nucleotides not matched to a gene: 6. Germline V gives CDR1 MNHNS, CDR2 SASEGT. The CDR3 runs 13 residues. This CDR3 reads CASTTPGGDTQYF. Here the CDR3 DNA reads TGTGCCAGCACGACACCGGGGGGAGATACGCAGTATTTT.

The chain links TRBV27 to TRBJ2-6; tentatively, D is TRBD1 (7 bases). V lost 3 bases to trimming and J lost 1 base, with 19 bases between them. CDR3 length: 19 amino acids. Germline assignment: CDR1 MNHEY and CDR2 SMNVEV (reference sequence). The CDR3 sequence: CASSFYRGGVGSGANVLTF. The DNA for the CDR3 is TGTGCCAGCAGTTTTTACAGGGGAGGCGTGGGGTCTGGGGCCAACGTCCTGACTTTC.

CDR3 in DNA: TGTGCCAGCAGCTTGGGACTAGCGGGGGGGGGTGCGGAGTTCTTC. Amino acid sequence: CASSLGLAGGGAEFF. J is TRBJ2-1 and V is TRBV7-2; the match to TRBD2 covers 16 bases. The J segment lost 14 bases and the V segment lost 3 bases, leaving 7 bases of the junction unmatched. The germline V gene encodes CDR1 SGHTA and CDR2 FQGNSA. The CDR3 has 15 amino acids. Combining the CDR3 with reference TRBV7-2 and TRBJ2-1 gives the whole variable domain GAGVSQSPSNKVTEKGKDVELRCDPISGHTALYWYRQSLGQGLEFLIYFQGNSAPDKSGLPSDRFSAERTGGSVSTLTIQRTQQEDSAVYLCASSLGLAGGGAEFFGPGTRLTVL.

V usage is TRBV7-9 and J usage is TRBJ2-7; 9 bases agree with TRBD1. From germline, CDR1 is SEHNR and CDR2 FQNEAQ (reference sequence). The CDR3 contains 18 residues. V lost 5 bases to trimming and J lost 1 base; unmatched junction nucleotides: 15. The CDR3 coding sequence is TGTGCCAGCAGCCCCGATCAAGCGTACGGGACAGGGTCCTACGAGCAGTACTTC. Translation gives CASSPDQAYGTGSYEQYF.

CDR3 in DNA: TGCAGTGCTAGGGCGTTTCAGAGCGACGAGCAGTACTTC. This gives the protein CSARAFQSDEQYF. This chain joins TRBV20-1 and TRBJ2-5; D call uncertain. With the DNA end fitting TRBJ2-7 better, the J assignment may be wrong. The CDR3 is 13 residues long. The germline V gene encodes CDR1 DFQATT and CDR2 SNEGSKA (reference sequence).

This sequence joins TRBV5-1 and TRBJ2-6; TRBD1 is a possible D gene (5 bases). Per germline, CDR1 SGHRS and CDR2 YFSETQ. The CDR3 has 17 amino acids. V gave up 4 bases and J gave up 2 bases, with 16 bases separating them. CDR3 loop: CASSLGQGLPGANVLTF. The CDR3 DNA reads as TGCGCCAGCAGCCTAGGCCAGGGCCTGCCTGGGGCCAACGTCCTGACTTTC.

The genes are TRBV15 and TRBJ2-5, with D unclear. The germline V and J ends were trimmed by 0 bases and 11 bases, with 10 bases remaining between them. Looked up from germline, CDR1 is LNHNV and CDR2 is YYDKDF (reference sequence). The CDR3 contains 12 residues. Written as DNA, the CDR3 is TGTGCCACCAGCAGAGATAGTCCGTCTCAGTACTTC. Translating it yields CATSRDSPSQYF. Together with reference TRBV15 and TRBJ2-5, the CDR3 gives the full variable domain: DAMVIQNPRYQVTQFGKPVTLSCSQTLNHNVMYWYQQKSSQAPKLLFHYYDKDFNNEADTPDNFQSRRPNTSFCFLDIRSPGLGDTAMYLCATSRDSPSQYFGPGTRLLVL.

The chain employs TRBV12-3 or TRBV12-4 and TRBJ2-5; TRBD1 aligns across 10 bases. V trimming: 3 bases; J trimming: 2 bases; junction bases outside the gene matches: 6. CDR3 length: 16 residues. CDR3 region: CASSFNPGQGQETQYF. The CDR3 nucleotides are TGTGCCAGCAGTTTCAATCCGGGACAGGGGCAAGAGACCCAGTACTTC.

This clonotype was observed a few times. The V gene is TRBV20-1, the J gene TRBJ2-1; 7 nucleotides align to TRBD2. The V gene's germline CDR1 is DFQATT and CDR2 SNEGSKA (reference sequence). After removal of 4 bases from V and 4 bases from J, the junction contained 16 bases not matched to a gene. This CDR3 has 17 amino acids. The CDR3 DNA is TGCAGTGCTAAGTTCGGCGGGAGTATGTTTCTGTACAATGAGCAGTTCTTC. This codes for CSAKFGGSMFLYNEQFF.

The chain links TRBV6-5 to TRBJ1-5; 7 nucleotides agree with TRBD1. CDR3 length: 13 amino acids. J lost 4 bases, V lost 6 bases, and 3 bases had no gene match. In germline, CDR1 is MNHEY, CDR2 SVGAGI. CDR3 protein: CASRQQGNQPQHF. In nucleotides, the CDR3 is TGTGCCAGCAGACAACAGGGGAATCAGCCCCAGCATTTT.

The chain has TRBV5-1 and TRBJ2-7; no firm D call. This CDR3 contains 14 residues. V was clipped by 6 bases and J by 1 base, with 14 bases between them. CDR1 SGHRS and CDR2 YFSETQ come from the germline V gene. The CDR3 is CASTWNTNSYEQYF. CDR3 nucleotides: TGCGCCAGCACCTGGAACACAAATTCCTACGAGCAGTACTTC.

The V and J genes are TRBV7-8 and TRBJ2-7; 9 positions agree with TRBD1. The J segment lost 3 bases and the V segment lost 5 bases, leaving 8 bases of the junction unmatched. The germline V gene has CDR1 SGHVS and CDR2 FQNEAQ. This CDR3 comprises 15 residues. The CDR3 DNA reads TGTGCCAGCAGCACCCTGGACAGGGGTGGCTACGAGCAGTACTTC. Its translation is CASSTLDRGGYEQYF.